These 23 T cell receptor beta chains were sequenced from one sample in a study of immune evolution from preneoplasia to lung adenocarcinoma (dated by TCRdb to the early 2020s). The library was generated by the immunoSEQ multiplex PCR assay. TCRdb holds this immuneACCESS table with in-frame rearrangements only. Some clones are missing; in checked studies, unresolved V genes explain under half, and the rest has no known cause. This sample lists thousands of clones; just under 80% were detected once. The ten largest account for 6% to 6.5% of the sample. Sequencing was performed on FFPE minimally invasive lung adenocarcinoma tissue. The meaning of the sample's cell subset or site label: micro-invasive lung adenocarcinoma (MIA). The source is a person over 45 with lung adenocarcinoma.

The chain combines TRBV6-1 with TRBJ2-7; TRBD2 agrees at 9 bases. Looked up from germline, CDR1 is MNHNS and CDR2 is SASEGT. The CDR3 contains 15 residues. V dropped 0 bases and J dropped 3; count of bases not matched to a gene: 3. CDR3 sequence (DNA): TGTGCCAGCAGTGAAGCGGCGGGAGGGAACTACGAGCAGTACTTC. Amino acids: CASSEAAGGNYEQYF.

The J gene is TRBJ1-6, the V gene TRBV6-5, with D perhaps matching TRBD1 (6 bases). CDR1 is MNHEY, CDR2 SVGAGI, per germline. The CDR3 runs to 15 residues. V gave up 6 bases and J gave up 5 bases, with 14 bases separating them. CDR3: CASRAPTGNNSPLHF. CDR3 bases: TGTGCCAGCAGGGCACCCACAGGGAATAATTCACCCCTCCACTTT.

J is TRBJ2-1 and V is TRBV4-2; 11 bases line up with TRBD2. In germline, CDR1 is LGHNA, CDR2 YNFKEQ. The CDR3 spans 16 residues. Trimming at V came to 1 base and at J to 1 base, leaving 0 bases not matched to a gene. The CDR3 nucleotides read TGTGCCAGCAGCCAAGGACTAGCGGGGTCCTACAATGAGCAGTTCTTC. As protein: CASSQGLAGSYNEQFF.

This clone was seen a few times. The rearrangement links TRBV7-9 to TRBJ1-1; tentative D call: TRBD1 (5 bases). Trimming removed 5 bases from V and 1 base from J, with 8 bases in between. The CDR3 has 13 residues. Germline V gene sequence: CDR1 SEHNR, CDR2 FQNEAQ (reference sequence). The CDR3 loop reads CASSNTGNTEAFF. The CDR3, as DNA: TGTGCCAGCAGCAACACAGGGAACACTGAAGCTTTCTTT. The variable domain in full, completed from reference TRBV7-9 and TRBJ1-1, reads DTGVSQNPRHKITKRGQNVTFRCDPISEHNRLYWYRQTLGQGPEFLTYFQNEAQLEKSRLLSDRFSAERPKGSFSTLEIQRTEQGDSAMYLCASSNTGNTEAFFGQGTRLTVV.

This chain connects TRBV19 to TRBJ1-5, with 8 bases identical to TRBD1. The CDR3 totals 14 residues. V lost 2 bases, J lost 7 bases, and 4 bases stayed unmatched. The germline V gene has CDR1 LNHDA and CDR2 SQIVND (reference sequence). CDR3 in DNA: TGTGCCAGTAGTATACAGGGGGCCGAACAGCCCCAGCATTTT. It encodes CASSIQGAEQPQHF.

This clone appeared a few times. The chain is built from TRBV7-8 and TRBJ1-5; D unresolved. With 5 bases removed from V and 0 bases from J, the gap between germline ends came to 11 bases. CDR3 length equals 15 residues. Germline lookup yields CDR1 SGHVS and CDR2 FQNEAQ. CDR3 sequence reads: CASSRSGNSNQPQHF. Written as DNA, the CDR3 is TGTGCCAGCAGCCGCAGCGGGAATAGCAATCAGCCCCAGCATTTT. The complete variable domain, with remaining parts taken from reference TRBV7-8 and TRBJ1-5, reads GAGVSQSPRYKVAKRGQDVALRCDPISGHVSLFWYQQALGQGPEFLTYFQNEAQLDKSGLPSDRFFAERPEGSVSTLKIQRTQQEDSAVYLCASSRSGNSNQPQHFGDGTRLSIL.

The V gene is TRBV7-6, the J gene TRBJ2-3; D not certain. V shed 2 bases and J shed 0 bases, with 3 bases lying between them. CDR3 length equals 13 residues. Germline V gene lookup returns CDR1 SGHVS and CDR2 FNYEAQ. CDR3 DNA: TGTGCCAGCAGCTTAAAAAGCACAGATACGCAGTATTTT. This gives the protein CASSLKSTDTQYF.

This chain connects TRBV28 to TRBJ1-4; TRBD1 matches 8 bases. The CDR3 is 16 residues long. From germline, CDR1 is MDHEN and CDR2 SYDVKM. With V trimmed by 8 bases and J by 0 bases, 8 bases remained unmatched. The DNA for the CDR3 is TGTGCCAGCCGCTTACAGGGGGTCACAACTAATGAAAAACTGTTTTTT. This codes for CASRLQGVTTNEKLFF. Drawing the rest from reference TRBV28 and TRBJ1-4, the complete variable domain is DVKVTQSSRYLVKRTGEKVFLECVQDMDHENMFWYRQDPGLGLRLIYFSYDVKMKEKGDIPEGYSVSREKKERFSLILESASTNQTSMYLCASRLQGVTTNEKLFFGSGTQLSVL.

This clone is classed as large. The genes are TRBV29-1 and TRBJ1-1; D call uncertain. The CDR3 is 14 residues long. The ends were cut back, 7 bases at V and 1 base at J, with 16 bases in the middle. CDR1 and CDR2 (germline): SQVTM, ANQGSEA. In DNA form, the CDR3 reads TGCAGCGCCGTCCTTGGGCTCGGGAACACTGAAGCTTTCTTT. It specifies CSAVLGLGNTEAFF.

The CDR3 reads CASSFLTSGIYNEQFF. The DNA of the CDR3 is TGTGCCAGCAGCTTCCTCACTAGCGGGATTTACAATGAGCAGTTCTTC. The rearrangement joins TRBV7-8 to TRBJ2-1, with TRBD2 matching 10 bases. The CDR3 has 16 residues. The V gene's germline CDR1 is SGHVS and CDR2 FQNEAQ. Losses at the gene ends were 3 bases for V and 4 bases for J; bases not matched to a gene: 6. Complete variable domain (other parts from reference TRBV7-8 and TRBJ2-1): GAGVSQSPRYKVAKRGQDVALRCDPISGHVSLFWYQQALGQGPEFLTYFQNEAQLDKSGLPSDRFFAERPEGSVSTLKIQRTQQEDSAVYLCASSFLTSGIYNEQFFGPGTRLTVL.

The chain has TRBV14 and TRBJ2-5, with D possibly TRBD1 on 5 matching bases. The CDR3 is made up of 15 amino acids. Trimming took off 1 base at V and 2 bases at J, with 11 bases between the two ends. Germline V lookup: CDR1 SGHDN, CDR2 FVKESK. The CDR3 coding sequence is TGTGCCAGCAGCCAAGGTCAGGGAAGTCAAGAGACCCAGTACTTC. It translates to CASSQGQGSQETQYF.

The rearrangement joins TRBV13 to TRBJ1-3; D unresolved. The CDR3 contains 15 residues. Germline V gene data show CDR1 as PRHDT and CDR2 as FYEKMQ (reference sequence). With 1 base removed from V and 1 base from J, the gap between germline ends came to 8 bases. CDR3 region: CASSLESGSGNTIYF. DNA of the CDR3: TGTGCCAGCAGCTTAGAGTCCGGGTCTGGAAACACCATATATTTT.

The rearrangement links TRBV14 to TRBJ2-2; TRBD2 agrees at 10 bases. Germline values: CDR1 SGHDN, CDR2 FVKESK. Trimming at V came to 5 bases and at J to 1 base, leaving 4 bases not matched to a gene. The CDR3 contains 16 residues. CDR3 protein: CASSGRLAGNTGELFF. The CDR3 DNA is TGTGCCAGCAGCGGACGACTAGCGGGGAACACCGGGGAGCTGTTTTTT.

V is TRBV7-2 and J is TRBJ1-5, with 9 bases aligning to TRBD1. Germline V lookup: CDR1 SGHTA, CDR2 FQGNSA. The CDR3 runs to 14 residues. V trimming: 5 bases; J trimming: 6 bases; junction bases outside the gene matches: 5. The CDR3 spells CASSDTGGGQPQHF. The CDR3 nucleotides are TGTGCCAGCAGCGACACAGGGGGCGGTCAGCCCCAGCATTTT.

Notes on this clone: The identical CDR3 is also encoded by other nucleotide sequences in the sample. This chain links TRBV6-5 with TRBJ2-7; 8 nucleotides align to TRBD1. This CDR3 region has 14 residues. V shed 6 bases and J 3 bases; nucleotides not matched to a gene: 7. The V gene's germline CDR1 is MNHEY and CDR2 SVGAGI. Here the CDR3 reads CASRLGQESYEQYF. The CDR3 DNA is TGTGCCAGCAGACTGGGACAGGAAAGCTACGAGCAGTACTTC.

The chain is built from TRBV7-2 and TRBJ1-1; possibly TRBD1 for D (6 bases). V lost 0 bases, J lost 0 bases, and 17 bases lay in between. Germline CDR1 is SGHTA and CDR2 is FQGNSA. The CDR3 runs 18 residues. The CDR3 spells CASSLAALTGIMNTEAFF. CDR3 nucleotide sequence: TGTGCCAGCAGCTTAGCGGCCCTTACAGGGATCATGAACACTGAAGCTTTCTTT.

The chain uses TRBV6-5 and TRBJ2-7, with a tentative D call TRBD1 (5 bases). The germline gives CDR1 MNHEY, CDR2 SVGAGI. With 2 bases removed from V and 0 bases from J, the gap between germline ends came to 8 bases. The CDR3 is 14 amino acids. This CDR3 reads CASSYTQGSYEQYF. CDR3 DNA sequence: TGTGCCAGCAGTTACACCCAGGGCTCCTACGAGCAGTACTTC.

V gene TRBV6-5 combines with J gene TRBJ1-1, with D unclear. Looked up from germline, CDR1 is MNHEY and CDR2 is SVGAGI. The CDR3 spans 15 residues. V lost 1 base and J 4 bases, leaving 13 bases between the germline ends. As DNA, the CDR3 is TGTGCCAGCAGTTACTTCCCCGGGAGGGCCACTGAAGCTTTCTTT. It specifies CASSYFPGRATEAFF.

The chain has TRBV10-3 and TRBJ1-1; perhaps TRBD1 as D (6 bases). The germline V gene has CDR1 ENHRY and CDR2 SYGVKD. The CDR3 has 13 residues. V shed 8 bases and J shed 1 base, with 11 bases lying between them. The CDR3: CAIANRENTEAFF. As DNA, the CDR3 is TGTGCCATCGCGAACAGGGAGAACACTGAAGCTTTCTTT.

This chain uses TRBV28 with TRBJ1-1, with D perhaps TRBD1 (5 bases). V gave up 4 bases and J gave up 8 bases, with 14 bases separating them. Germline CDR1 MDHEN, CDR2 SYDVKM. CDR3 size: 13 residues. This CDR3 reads CASSSAGTAEAFF. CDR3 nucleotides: TGTGCCAGCAGTTCGGCAGGGACCGCCGAAGCTTTCTTT.

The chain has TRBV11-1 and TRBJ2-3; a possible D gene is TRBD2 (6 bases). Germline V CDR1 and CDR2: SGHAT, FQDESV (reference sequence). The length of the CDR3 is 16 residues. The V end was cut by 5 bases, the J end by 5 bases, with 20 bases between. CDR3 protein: CASSPALARTGDTQYF. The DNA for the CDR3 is TGTGCCAGCAGCCCAGCGCTAGCGAGGACGGGAGATACGCAGTATTTT.

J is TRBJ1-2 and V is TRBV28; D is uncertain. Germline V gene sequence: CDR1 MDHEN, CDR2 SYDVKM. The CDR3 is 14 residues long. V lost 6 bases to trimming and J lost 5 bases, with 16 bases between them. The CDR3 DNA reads TGTGCCAGCAGCCTCAGAAACCCAGATTATGGCTACACCTTC. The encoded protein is CASSLRNPDYGYTF.

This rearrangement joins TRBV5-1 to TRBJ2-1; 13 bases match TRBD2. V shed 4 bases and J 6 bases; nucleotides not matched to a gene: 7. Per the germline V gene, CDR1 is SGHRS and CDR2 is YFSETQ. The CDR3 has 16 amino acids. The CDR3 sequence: CASSATGTSGINEQFF. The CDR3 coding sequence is TGCGCCAGCAGCGCTACCGGGACTAGCGGGATCAATGAGCAGTTCTTC.